This paragraph covers one TCR beta chain sequence. Its specificity is not known. This CDR3 comprises 16 residues. Per germline, CDR1 SGHRS and CDR2 YFSETQ. The ends were cut back, 0 bases at V and 8 bases at J, with 20 bases in the middle. The authors ran a second PCR of about 6 to 11 cycles using a sample-barcoded 5' primer and a J-beta primer mix. The template-switch adaptor was a 5' adaptor with 12 random nucleotides. It tagged each cDNA molecule. TCRdb called the 5' RACE reads again in MiXCR, with one record for every CDR3 protein. The data show 1.5 million to 2 million distinct CDR3 sequences, roughly a third seen once. This sample is part of a study of blood T cells in healthy people across ages. Turning to the study itself: Template switching captured about one barcoded beta molecule per two T cells.

Findings and limits, study-wide: Strongly correlated with naive T cell percentage was TCR beta diversity.

The chain recombines TRBV5-1 with TRBJ1-2; no reliable D call. The TCR originated in a woman aged 25 to 39 in good health. Sequenced input: blood. The chain's CDR3 is CASSLGPETGNAGYTF. As DNA, the CDR3 is TGCGCCAGCAGCTTGGGCCCCGAGACGGGGAACGCGGGCTACACCTTC. The full variable domain, its missing parts supplied by reference TRBV5-1 and TRBJ1-2, is KAGVTQTPRYLIKTRGQQVTLSCSPISGHRSVSWYQQTPGQGLQFLFEYFSETQRNKGNFPGRFSGRQFSNSRSEMNVSTLELGDSALYLCASSLGPETGNAGYTFGSGTRLTVV.